The entry below gives a single T cell receptor beta chain sequence along with its context. Antigen: not known. The protocol was immunoSEQ multiplex PCR, while the TCRdb copy is restricted to in-frame clones and leaves out a portion. The data contain 2 million to 2.5 million clones, 95% of them seen just once; the ten biggest clones take up over 0.1%. This entry is derived from a study of shared clonotypes between healthy human individuals. Notes on the study in general: Sample collection involved blood only; tissue repertoires are likely different. Non-shared clonotypes had lower generation probabilities than those shared by all four donors.

CDR3 size: 15 residues. Per the germline V gene, CDR1 is SGHRS and CDR2 is YFSETQ. V was pared by 4 bases and J by 2 bases, with 15 bases between. Sequenced input: naive CD4+ T cells sorted from blood. The subset was: CD45RA+ positively selected. This receptor was identified in a man in his late teens or twenties in good health. The V gene is TRBV5-1, the J gene TRBJ2-5; D gene uncertain. In DNA, the CDR3 is TGCGCCAGCAGCAGAAACAGTAACCTGCAAGAGACCCAGTACTTC. Amino acids: CASSRNSNLQETQYF. Full variable domain (rest looked up from reference TRBV5-1 and TRBJ2-5): KAGVTQTPRYLIKTRGQQVTLSCSPISGHRSVSWYQQTPGQGLQFLFEYFSETQRNKGNFPGRFSGRQFSNSRSEMNVSTLELGDSALYLCASSRNSNLQETQYFGPGTRLLVL.